This T cell receptor beta chain is from a study of T cells in localized non-small cell lung cancer. Whole-study findings and limits: Prolonged overall survival went with higher T cell density in the blood. Heterogeneity remains possible because sequencing was limited to only one tumor region. Uninvolved neighboring lung showed the greatest T cell clonality, exceeding tumor. The appearance of a median roughly 53 of the top 100 tumor clones was seen in adjacent lung.

The CDR3 loop spans 15 amino acids. The germline CDR1 and CDR2 sequences are LNHDA and SQIVND (reference sequence). Losses at the gene ends were 4 bases for V and 1 base for J; bases not matched to a gene: 3. Clones were sequenced by immunoSEQ multiplex PCR, and TCRdb holds only the in-frame ones, with some missing. The top ten hold about a sixth of the sample, which has approximately 49,000 clones, 60% to 85% seen once. Of note for this clone: Its antigen is currently unknown.

The chain employs TRBV19 and TRBJ2-1; TRBD2 matches 8 bases. This clonotype was sampled from a man aged 35-75 years with stage I squamous cell lung carcinoma. Source: peripheral blood, taken before any cancer treatment. The CDR3 region has the DNA TGTGCCAGTAGTACGGCGGGGGGATCCTACAATGAGCAGTTCTTC. It codes for CASSTAGGSYNEQFF.